These 32 T cell receptor beta chains came from one sample sequenced in a study of patients and donors after allogeneic stem cell transplantation. TCRdb re-called the RT-PCR reads through MiXCR, storing one row per CDR3 protein. Of approximately 200,000 distinct CDR3 sequences listed, about 37% are singletons. Sequenced material: blood, either unsorted or a sorted T cell fraction (not recorded which). All receptors come from a human donor who was either an allogeneic HSCT recipient or a stem cell or donor lymphocyte infusion donor (not recorded which). It is not recorded whose cells these are; they may come from a transplant donor.

Here the CDR3 reads CASSLGTPGETQYF. The CDR3 region has the DNA TGCGCCAGCAGCCTCGGGACTCCCGGAGAGACCCAGTACTTC. The chain recombines TRBV5-1 with TRBJ2-5; possibly TRBD2 for D (6 bases). This CDR3 has 14 residues. Trimming left V 4 bases short and J 4 bases short, with 14 bases between. Per germline, CDR1 SGHRS and CDR2 YFSETQ.

This clonotype was seen a few times. The chain links TRBV9 to TRBJ1-6; D is possibly TRBD1 (6 bases). The V and J ends lost 5 bases and 6 bases respectively, with 12 bases between them. This CDR3 comprises 14 residues. Per germline, CDR1 SGDLS and CDR2 YYNGEE. CDR3 in amino acids: CASSAGVRNSPLHF. CDR3 in DNA: TGTGCCAGCAGTGCAGGGGTTCGTAATTCACCCCTCCACTTT.

In this sample, this clonotype turned up a few times. This rearrangement joins TRBV2 to TRBJ1-4, with TRBD1 matching 7 bases. V shed 4 bases, J shed 7 bases, and the junction held 12 bases outside the gene matches. The CDR3 runs 16 residues. Germline assignment: CDR1 SNHLY and CDR2 FYNNEI. The CDR3 bases are TGTGCCAGCAGTGGATCTCCGGGACAGCGTGGTGAAAAACTGTTTTTT. It codes for CASSGSPGQRGEKLFF.

This clonotype turned up a few times. The chain joins TRBV20-1 to TRBJ1-5; a possible D gene is TRBD1 (5 bases). The germline CDR1 and CDR2 sequences are DFQATT and SNEGSKA (reference sequence). This CDR3 has 13 amino acids. V was clipped by 7 bases and J by 1 base, with 11 bases between them. In DNA form, the CDR3 reads TGCAGTGGCCACGACAGCAGCAATCAGCCCCAGCATTTT. This translates into CSGHDSSNQPQHF.

V and J are TRBV7-9 and TRBJ2-2; 8 nucleotides line up with TRBD2. CDR3 length equals 15 residues. V lost 5 bases, J lost 0 bases, and 2 bases stayed unmatched. Germline lookup yields CDR1 SEHNR and CDR2 FQNEAQ (reference sequence). The CDR3: CASSRGGTNTGELFF. DNA of the CDR3: TGTGCCAGCAGCCGCGGGGGGACGAACACCGGGGAGCTGTTTTTT.

In this sample, this clonotype turned up a few times. V is TRBV12-3 or TRBV12-4 and J is TRBJ1-1; no clear D. Trimming stripped 3 bases from V and 10 bases from J, with 15 bases between. The CDR3 has 13 residues. The CDR3 sequence: CASSFGQFGRAFF. DNA of the CDR3: TGTGCCAGCAGTTTTGGGCAATTCGGCCGAGCTTTCTTT.

The rearrangement links TRBV5-4 to TRBJ2-5, with unresolved D. Germline values: CDR1 SGHNT, CDR2 YYREEE (reference sequence). The CDR3 has 12 amino acids. Between the trimmed V and J ends, which lost 2 bases and 3 bases, there was a span of 5 bases. The CDR3 nucleotides read TGTGCCAGCAGCTTAATTGAAGAGACCCAGTACTTC. Translation gives CASSLIEETQYF.

The rearrangement uses TRBV6-2 or TRBV6-3 and TRBJ2-7; 9 bases are a match to TRBD2. V lost 8 bases to trimming and J lost 3 bases; unmatched junction nucleotides: 5. CDR3 size: 13 residues. Germline V gene sequence: CDR1 MNHEY, CDR2 SVGEGT. In DNA, the CDR3 is TGTGCCAGCCGAGTAGCGGGGGACTACGAGCAGTACTTC. Its protein product is CASRVAGDYEQYF.

This clonotype was counted only a few times. This chain uses TRBV10-3 with TRBJ1-3; maybe TRBD1 (6 bases). There are 16 residues in the CDR3. V lost 5 bases and J lost 0, with 14 bases in between. The germline V gene encodes CDR1 ENHRY and CDR2 SYGVKD. The CDR3 is CAISRGGPDSGNTIYF. DNA for the CDR3: TGTGCCATCAGTCGAGGGGGACCAGACTCTGGAAACACCATATATTTT.

In this sample, this clonotype turned up a few times. CDR3 region: CSASPFRVEFF. The CDR3 DNA sequence: TGCAGTGCTAGCCCGTTCAGGGTTGAGTTCTTC. The J gene is TRBJ2-1, the V gene TRBV20-1; D may be TRBD1 (5 bases). CDR3 length: 11 amino acids. V lost 3 bases to trimming and J lost 14 bases, with 14 bases between them. Germline CDR1 is DFQATT and CDR2 is SNEGSKA (reference sequence).

This clonotype was seen just once. The chain has TRBV30 and TRBJ2-7, with 10 bases identical to TRBD1. In germline, CDR1 is GTSNPN, CDR2 SVGIG (reference sequence). This CDR3 has 14 residues. V shed 2 bases, J shed 2 bases, and the junction held 3 bases outside the gene matches. For the CDR3, the DNA is TGTGCCTGGAGTCCGGGACAGGGGACCTACGAGCAGTACTTC. Protein product: CAWSPGQGTYEQYF.

This chain connects TRBV9 to TRBJ2-3, with D unresolved. Near its end, the DNA agrees better with TRBJ1-5, so the J call may be wrong. CDR1 SGDLS and CDR2 YYNGEE come from the germline V gene. The CDR3 totals 12 residues. This CDR3 is CASSVGTDTQHF. The CDR3 DNA reads TGTGCCAGCAGCGTAGGAACAGATACGCAGCATTTT.

This clonotype was found a few times. CDR3 DNA: TGTGCCAGCAGCTTGAAGGGAGACAGAGGACCGTACAATGAGCAGTTCTTC. Its translation: CASSLKGDRGPYNEQFF. The chain carries TRBV5-5 and TRBJ2-1; possibly TRBD1 or TRBD2 for D (5 bases each). The CDR3 is 17 amino acids. Deletions cut 1 base from V and 4 bases from J, with 18 bases between. Germline values: CDR1 SGHKS, CDR2 YYEKEE (reference sequence).

V and J are TRBV29-1 and TRBJ1-2; D unresolved. Per germline, CDR1 SQVTM and CDR2 ANQGSEA. The CDR3 extends over 12 amino acids. Trimming took 4 bases from V and 1 from J, leaving 7 bases between them. The CDR3 nucleotides read TGCAGCGTTGTAGGGATTAACTATGGCTACACCTTC. It codes for CSVVGINYGYTF.

The chain recombines TRBV29-1 with TRBJ2-3; possibly TRBD2 for D (7 bases). The germline V gene has CDR1 SQVTM and CDR2 ANQGSEA. The V gene lost 4 bases and the J gene lost 3 bases, with 11 bases spanning the gap. This CDR3 region has 13 residues. This CDR3 is CSVVGGATDTQYF. Written as DNA, the CDR3 is TGCAGCGTTGTAGGGGGGGCTACAGATACGCAGTATTTT.

The V call is TRBV28, the J call TRBJ2-7; D is uncertain. Looked up from germline, CDR1 is MDHEN and CDR2 is SYDVKM. CDR3 length equals 12 residues. The germline V and J ends were trimmed by 7 bases and 2 bases, with 9 bases remaining between them. CDR3 residues: CASNRATYEQYF. As DNA, the CDR3 is TGTGCCAGCAATCGGGCCACCTACGAGCAGTACTTC. Looking up the rest from reference TRBV28 and TRBJ2-7 gives the full variable domain: DVKVTQSSRYLVKRTGEKVFLECVQDMDHENMFWYRQDPGLGLRLIYFSYDVKMKEKGDIPEGYSVSREKKERFSLILESASTNQTSMYLCASNRATYEQYFGPGTRLTVT.

This chain connects TRBV20-1 to TRBJ1-1; TRBD1 might be the D (5 bases). CDR1 is DFQATT and CDR2 is SNEGSKA in the germline V gene (reference sequence). With 6 bases removed from V and 5 bases from J, the gap between germline ends came to 19 bases. The CDR3 contains 14 residues. The CDR3 here is CSAPRALGGTEAFF. The CDR3 DNA follows: TGCAGTGCCCCCAGGGCCCTTGGAGGGACTGAAGCTTTCTTT.

This clonotype showed up just a few times. The rearrangement uses TRBV5-1 and TRBJ2-5; D might be TRBD2 (6 bases). Deletions cut 0 bases from V and 7 bases from J, with 16 bases between. In germline, CDR1 is SGHRS, CDR2 YFSETQ. The CDR3 is made up of 15 amino acids. Here the CDR3 reads CASSLEGTSVGTQYF. CDR3 DNA: TGCGCCAGCAGCTTGGAAGGGACTTCTGTAGGGACCCAGTACTTC.

The chain links TRBV27 to TRBJ2-1, with 8 positions matching TRBD2. Trimming took 6 bases from V and 5 from J; bases not matched to a gene: 6. This CDR3 has 14 residues. CDR1 and CDR2 (germline): MNHEY, SMNVEV (reference sequence). The CDR3 loop reads CASSVAGYHNEQFF. The DNA for the CDR3 is TGTGCCAGCAGCGTAGCGGGATACCACAATGAGCAGTTCTTC.

The J gene is TRBJ1-2, the V gene TRBV2; 7 nucleotides match TRBD1. The length of the CDR3 is 14 residues. V lost 5 bases, J lost 0 bases, and 3 bases stayed unmatched. CDR1 and CDR2 (germline): SNHLY, FYNNEI. The CDR3 region is CASSRDSPNYGYTF. The CDR3 DNA follows: TGTGCCAGCAGTCGGGACAGCCCTAACTATGGCTACACCTTC.

The V call is TRBV6-4, the J call TRBJ2-1, with 8 bases that match TRBD2. CDR1 is MRHNA, CDR2 SNTAGT, per germline. This CDR3 has 14 residues. V dropped 8 bases and J dropped 4; count of bases not matched to a gene: 7. For the CDR3, the DNA is TGTGCCAGCTCTGAGTCGGGGGGGTACAATGAGCAGTTCTTC. Its protein is CASSESGGYNEQFF.

The rearrangement links TRBV29-1 to TRBJ1-1; D is possibly TRBD1 (5 bases). From germline, CDR1 is SQVTM and CDR2 ANQGSEA. The CDR3 consists of 13 residues. V gave up 6 bases and J gave up 0 bases, with 11 bases separating them. Here the CDR3 reads CSVRRGLNTEAFF. The CDR3 nucleotides are TGCAGCGTGCGTCGGGGCCTGAACACTGAAGCTTTCTTT.

This clonotype was found a few times. The chain combines TRBV9 with TRBJ1-2; 7 positions match TRBD1. The CDR3 length is 17 residues. After removal of 2 bases from V and 0 bases from J, the junction contained 10 bases not matched to a gene. Per germline, CDR1 SGDLS and CDR2 YYNGEE. The DNA of the CDR3 is TGTGCCAGCAGCGTGAGCACCGGGACAGTTACTAACTATGGCTACACCTTC. The encoded protein is CASSVSTGTVTNYGYTF.

The chain is built from TRBV7-7 and TRBJ2-4, with D maybe TRBD1 (6 bases). The V gene lost 5 bases and the J gene lost 1 base, with 18 bases spanning the gap. This CDR3 region has 17 residues. From germline, CDR1 is SSHAT and CDR2 FNYEAQ (reference sequence). The CDR3 is CASSPTSRGKAKNIQYF. DNA of the CDR3: TGTGCCAGCAGCCCTACTTCCAGGGGAAAGGCCAAAAACATTCAGTACTTC.

V usage is TRBV25-1 and J usage is TRBJ2-1; D remains unclear. The CDR3 totals 11 residues. V was pared by 4 bases and J by 4 bases, with 2 bases between. CDR1 is MGHDK and CDR2 is SYGVNS in the germline V gene. The CDR3 DNA reads as TGTGCCAGCAGTGGGTACAATGAGCAGTTCTTC. This encodes CASSGYNEQFF.

This CDR3 reads CASSYQRNSPLHF. The CDR3 DNA reads TGTGCCAGCAGCTATCAGAGAAATTCACCCCTCCACTTT. This chain connects TRBV6-5 to TRBJ1-6; D not resolved. The germline V gene has CDR1 MNHEY and CDR2 SVGAGI. V dropped 6 bases and J dropped 7 bases, with 10 bases sitting between them. This CDR3 spans 13 amino acids.

The chain carries TRBV27 and TRBJ1-4, with D possibly being TRBD1 (5 bases). From germline, CDR1 is MNHEY and CDR2 SMNVEV (reference sequence). The CDR3 is 18 residues long. Trimming removed 2 bases from V and 4 bases from J, with 20 bases in between. CDR3 sequence reads: CASSLIPIPGPSNEKLFF. For the CDR3, the DNA is TGTGCCAGCAGTTTAATCCCCATTCCGGGACCGAGTAATGAAAAACTGTTTTTT. Based on the CDR3 plus reference TRBV27 and TRBJ1-4, the full variable domain is EAQVTQNPRYLITVTGKKLTVTCSQNMNHEYMSWYRQDPGLGLRQIYYSMNVEVTDKGDVPEGYKVSRKEKRNFPLILESPSPNQTSLYFCASSLIPIPGPSNEKLFFGSGTQLSVL.

A few counts support this clonotype. The rearrangement joins TRBV15 to TRBJ1-1; no definite D call. CDR1 and CDR2 (germline): LNHNV, YYDKDF (reference sequence). The CDR3 contains 16 residues. The V and J ends lost 0 bases and 0 bases respectively, with 11 bases between them. The CDR3, as DNA: TGTGCCACCAGCAGAGATCATCGGGTACTGAACACTGAAGCTTTCTTT. This translates into CATSRDHRVLNTEAFF.

The chain joins TRBV7-9 to TRBJ2-3; 11 bases map to TRBD2. The CDR3 runs to 14 residues. The germline V gene has CDR1 SEHNR and CDR2 FQNEAQ (reference sequence). Trimming took 4 bases from V and 5 from J; bases not matched to a gene: 2. CDR3 nucleotide sequence: TGTGCCAGCAGCTCCCTAGCGGGGGGAGATACGCAGTATTTT. Translating it yields CASSSLAGGDTQYF.

V gene TRBV6-6 combines with J gene TRBJ2-1, with TRBD2 matching 8 bases. CDR1 is MNHNY and CDR2 is SVGAGI in the germline V gene (reference sequence). CDR3 length equals 14 residues. Trimming cost V 8 bases and J 1 base; bases outside gene matches: 4. The CDR3 loop is CASCGGTSYNEQFF. The CDR3 DNA follows: TGTGCCAGCTGCGGGGGGACTTCCTACAATGAGCAGTTCTTC.

This clonotype was seen only a few times. The chain couples TRBV5-5 to TRBJ2-3; D uncertain. Trimming removed 1 base from V and 4 bases from J, with 7 bases in between. CDR1 and CDR2 (germline): SGHKS, YYEKEE (reference sequence). The CDR3 has 13 amino acids. In DNA, the CDR3 is TGTGCCAGCAGCTTGAGACGGTCAGATACGCAGTATTTT. This codes for CASSLRRSDTQYF.

Note on this clonotype: Germline is not matched at one junction end, which may reflect a read error. J is TRBJ1-4 and V is TRBV6-2 or TRBV6-3; D not certain. The CDR3 extends over 16 amino acids. Germline lookup yields CDR1 MNHEY and CDR2 SVGEGT. The CDR3 region is CPSSRLEGASGEKLFF. The DNA of the CDR3 is TGTCCCAGCAGCCGCCTGGAGGGCGCCTCCGGTGAAAAACTGTTTTTT.